This is a list of T cell receptor beta chains from one sample in a study of T-cell memory formation after mild COVID-19. TCRdb reprocessed the 5' RACE reads with MiXCR, giving one entry per CDR3 protein. The repertoire has under 450,000 distinct CDR3 sequences, 20% to 30% of them found once; the top ten carry over 10%. Source material: PBMCs or a T cell subset sorted from them (not recorded which). These receptor sequences come from an adult woman who had mild COVID-19 (a few samples of this study predate the infection). Cell type and time point are not known. The conserved cysteine and the conserved F or W are not part of the CDR3 here. Some rows mark clone size as missing; the rest say once, few, many or name a class of expanded clone.

J gene,V gene,clone size,CDR3 protein
TRBJ2-7,TRBV4-1,.,ASSQESAQGGYEQY
TRBJ2-1,TRBV7-8,few,ASSSNRTSGFYNEQF
TRBJ2-5,TRBV15,few,ATSRDPDGETQY
TRBJ1-4,TRBV7-2,few,ASSYLGRINEKLF
TRBJ1-4,TRBV5-1,few,ASSLGSATNEKLF
TRBJ2-5,TRBV5-1,.,ASSAGDGVETQY
TRBJ2-3,TRBV30,few,AWSRTSGRDTQY
TRBJ2-1,TRBV20-1,.,SARDRLVHGNEQF
TRBJ1-1,TRBV7-9,.,ASSGPHVLPHLVNTEAF
TRBJ2-3,TRBV5-4,once,ASSLRSGGMADTQY
TRBJ1-1,TRBV10-3,.,AISESGGRGNTEAF
TRBJ2-5,TRBV19,few,ASSVAGTAHQETQY
TRBJ1-6,TRBV9,.,ASSVASSYNSPLH
TRBJ1-2,TRBV12-3/TRBV12-4,.,ASRTGTNYGYT
TRBJ2-1,TRBV24-1,.,ATSDLAAGSYNEQF
TRBJ2-7,TRBV6-2/TRBV6-3,.,ASSETDRVSSEQY
TRBJ1-4,TRBV6-5,.,ASSYVTGGEKLF
TRBJ1-5,TRBV7-2,.,ASSLAAGPGEPQH
TRBJ2-2,TRBV7-9,few,ASSLYGTGGNTGELF
TRBJ2-1,TRBV20-1,.,SPRARGGRYNEQF
TRBJ1-3,TRBV7-3,few,ASSPDGASGNTIY
TRBJ2-1,TRBV5-1,.,ASSLGGIFNNEQF
TRBJ2-7,TRBV3-1,.,ASSAPGQIYEQY